The rows below give T cell receptor beta chains drawn from one sample of a study of control samples from healthy donors and cancer patients. Sequenced by immunoSEQ multiplex PCR; TCRdb stores in-frame clones only, minus some. Among about 220,000 clones listed, about 95% were seen once. Sequenced sample: blood. The receptors shown here come from a man aged 50 to 60 in good health. Each CDR3 is given without its conserved first and last residue. Fields, in order: J gene, CDR3 length, V gene, CDR3 protein.

j_gene: TRBJ2-1
len: 16
v_gene: TRBV27
CDR3aa: ASSLSGPGQTGVYEQF

j_gene: TRBJ2-6
len: 14
v_gene: TRBV14
CDR3aa: ASSQERTSGANVLT

j_gene: TRBJ2-7
len: 11
v_gene: TRBV11-3
CDR3aa: ASSLELGGEQY

j_gene: TRBJ1-6
len: 12
v_gene: TRBV6-4
CDR3aa: ASSVRIGGSPLH

j_gene: TRBJ2-5
len: 11
v_gene: TRBV7-3
CDR3aa: ASSRGGQETQY

j_gene: TRBJ2-1
len: 11
v_gene: TRBV7-3
CDR3aa: ASSFGKYNEQF

j_gene: TRBJ1-6
len: 10
v_gene: TRBV7-2
CDR3aa: ASSSGNSPLH

j_gene: TRBJ2-3
len: 12
v_gene: TRBV7-2
CDR3aa: ASSSQGSTDTQY

j_gene: TRBJ1-1
len: 11
v_gene: TRBV19
CDR3aa: ASSIALNTEAF

j_gene: TRBJ1-1
len: 11
v_gene: TRBV9
CDR3aa: ASTEGGWTEAF

j_gene: TRBJ1-3
len: 12
v_gene: TRBV5-1
CDR3aa: ASSVGEGFGTIY

j_gene: TRBJ1-2
len: 13
v_gene: TRBV3-1/TRBV3-2
CDR3aa: ASSQDSGPFYGYT

j_gene: TRBJ2-1
len: 16
v_gene: TRBV11-2
CDR3aa: ASSFRTSGGASYNEQF

j_gene: TRBJ1-4
len: 13
v_gene: TRBV11-2
CDR3aa: ASSLGVLPNEKLF

j_gene: TRBJ1-3
len: 13
v_gene: TRBV7-8
CDR3aa: ASSPLEQGGNTIY

j_gene: TRBJ2-1
len: 13
v_gene: TRBV10-1
CDR3aa: ASSEPRQGRYEQF